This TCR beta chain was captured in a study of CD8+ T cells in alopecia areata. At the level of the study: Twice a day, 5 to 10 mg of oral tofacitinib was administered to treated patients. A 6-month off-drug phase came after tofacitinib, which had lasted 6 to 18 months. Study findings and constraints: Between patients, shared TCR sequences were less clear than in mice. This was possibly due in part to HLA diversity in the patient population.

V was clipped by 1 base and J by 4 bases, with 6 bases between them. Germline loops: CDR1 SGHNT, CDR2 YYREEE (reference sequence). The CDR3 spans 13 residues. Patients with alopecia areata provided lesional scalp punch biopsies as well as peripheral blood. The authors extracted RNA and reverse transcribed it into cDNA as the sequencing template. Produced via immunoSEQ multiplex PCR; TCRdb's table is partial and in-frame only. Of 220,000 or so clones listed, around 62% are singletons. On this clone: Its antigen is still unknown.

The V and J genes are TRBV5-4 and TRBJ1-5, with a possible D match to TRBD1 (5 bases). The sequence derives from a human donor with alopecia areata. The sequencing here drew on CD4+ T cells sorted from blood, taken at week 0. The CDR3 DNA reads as TGTGCCAGCAGCTTGCAGGGAAATCAGCCCCAGCATTTT. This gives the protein CASSLQGNQPQHF.